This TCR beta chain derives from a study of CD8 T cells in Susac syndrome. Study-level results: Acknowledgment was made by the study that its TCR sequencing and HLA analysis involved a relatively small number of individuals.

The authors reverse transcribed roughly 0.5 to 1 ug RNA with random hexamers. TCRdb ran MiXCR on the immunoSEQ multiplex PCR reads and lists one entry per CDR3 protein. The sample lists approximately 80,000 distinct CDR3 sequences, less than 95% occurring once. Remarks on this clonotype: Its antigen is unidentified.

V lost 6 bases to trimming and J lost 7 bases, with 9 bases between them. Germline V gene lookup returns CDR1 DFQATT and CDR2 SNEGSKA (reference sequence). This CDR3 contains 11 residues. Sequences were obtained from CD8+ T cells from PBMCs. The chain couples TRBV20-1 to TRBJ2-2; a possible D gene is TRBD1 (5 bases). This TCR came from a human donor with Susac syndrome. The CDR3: CSAPRVGELFF. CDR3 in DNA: TGCAGTGCGCCCAGGGTCGGGGAGCTGTTTTTT.